The 9 T cell receptor beta chains below were found in one sample sequenced in a study of CD8 T cell repertoires and HIV-1 epitope variants. The antigens these receptors bind are not known. Produced via immunoSEQ multiplex PCR; TCRdb's table is partial and in-frame only. The profile shows around 5,200 clones, 64% of them singletons. Sequencing was done on a sample of cultured CD8+ T cells derived from PBMCs. The receptors stem from a male donor with HIV.

V gene TRBV6-4 combines with J gene TRBJ2-2; D is possibly TRBD2 (7 bases). V gave up 6 bases and J gave up 6 bases, with 14 bases separating them. Germline V CDR1 and CDR2: MRHNA, SNTAGT. The CDR3 has 14 residues. The CDR3: CASRSAGAAGELFF. The CDR3 nucleotides read TGTGCCAGCAGATCGGCGGGGGCGGCCGGGGAGCTGTTTTTT.

The chain recombines TRBV28 with TRBJ2-7, with 10 bases fitting TRBD2. Germline CDR1 is MDHEN and CDR2 is SYDVKM. There are 17 residues in the CDR3. Trimming removed 7 bases from V and 6 bases from J; junction bases left unmatched: 18. CDR3 protein: CASKLSSGGSLVGEQYF. DNA for the CDR3: TGTGCCAGCAAACTAAGTAGCGGGGGGTCTTTGGTGGGCGAGCAGTACTTC.

The V call is TRBV6-6, the J call TRBJ1-2; 9 bases are a match to TRBD1. Germline V gene data show CDR1 as MNHNY and CDR2 as SVGAGI (reference sequence). The CDR3 runs 14 residues. Losses at the gene ends were 0 bases for V and 7 bases for J; bases not matched to a gene: 3. The DNA of the CDR3 is TGTGCCAGCAGTTACTCGGGGGACAGGGTTGGCTACACCTTC. This sequence encodes CASSYSGDRVGYTF.

The chain employs TRBV27 and TRBJ2-1; D is unresolved. Trimming stripped 4 bases from V and 0 bases from J, with 10 bases between. The germline CDR1 and CDR2 sequences are MNHEY and SMNVEV (reference sequence). The CDR3 contains 15 residues. Here the CDR3 reads CASSSTVSSYNEQFF. The CDR3 nucleotides read TGTGCCAGCAGTTCGACGGTAAGCTCCTACAATGAGCAGTTCTTC.

V and J are TRBV5-6 and TRBJ2-2; possible D gene TRBD2, 6 bases. The CDR3 is 18 amino acids. Trimming left V 3 bases short and J 3 bases short, with 21 bases between. The germline CDR1 and CDR2 sequences are SGHDT and YYEEEE. The CDR3 spells CASSYGRLEYSDTGELFF. CDR3 nucleotides: TGTGCCAGCAGCTATGGGAGGCTAGAATATAGCGACACCGGGGAGCTGTTTTTT. The full variable domain, rest sourced from reference TRBV5-6 and TRBJ2-2, is DAGVTQSPTHLIKTRGQQVTLRCSPKSGHDTVSWYQQALGQGPQFIFQYYEEEERQRGNFPDRFSGHQFPNYSSELNVNALLLGDSALYLCASSYGRLEYSDTGELFFGEGSRLTVL.

The rearrangement joins TRBV2 to TRBJ1-5; D is unresolved. The CDR3 loop spans 14 amino acids. Germline V gene data show CDR1 as SNHLY and CDR2 as FYNNEI. Trimming took off 7 bases at V and 0 bases at J, with 10 bases between the two ends. Here the CDR3 DNA reads TGTGCCAGCAAGGCGCCCTATAGCAATCAGCCCCAGCATTTT. This translates into CASKAPYSNQPQHF.

The chain couples TRBV7-9 to TRBJ2-1; 10 bases line up with TRBD2. The CDR3 is 15 residues long. Germline V gene lookup returns CDR1 SEHNR and CDR2 FQNEAQ (reference sequence). V shed 2 bases and J 6 bases; nucleotides not matched to a gene: 4. The chain's CDR3 is CASSLLAGEGNEQFF. CDR3 nucleotides: TGTGCCAGCAGCTTACTAGCGGGAGAGGGCAATGAGCAGTTCTTC. The full variable domain, rest sourced from reference TRBV7-9 and TRBJ2-1, is DTGVSQNPRHKITKRGQNVTFRCDPISEHNRLYWYRQTLGQGPEFLTYFQNEAQLEKSRLLSDRFSAERPKGSFSTLEIQRTEQGDSAMYLCASSLLAGEGNEQFFGPGTRLTVL.

The rearrangement links TRBV27 to TRBJ2-7; 9 bases match TRBD1. This CDR3 comprises 13 residues. The J segment lost 4 bases and the V segment lost 2 bases, leaving 0 bases of the junction unmatched. CDR1 is MNHEY, CDR2 SMNVEV, per germline (reference sequence). The CDR3 protein is CASSLGTGYEQYF. DNA of the CDR3: TGTGCCAGCAGTTTAGGGACAGGGTACGAGCAGTACTTC.

The J gene is TRBJ2-3, the V gene TRBV14; D unclear. The ends were cut back, 1 base at V and 0 bases at J, with 8 bases in the middle. CDR3 length: 15 residues. From germline, CDR1 is SGHDN and CDR2 FVKESK. The CDR3 sequence is CASSQGTPSTDTQYF. The CDR3 nucleotides read TGTGCCAGCAGCCAAGGGACGCCTAGCACAGATACGCAGTATTTT.